The 7 T cell receptor beta chains below were found in one sample sequenced in a study of tumor-infiltrating lymphocytes in localized non-small cell lung cancer. Clones were read by immunoSEQ multiplex PCR, and TCRdb kept only the in-frame ones, dropping some. The table lists thousands of clones, roughly 80% of them singletons. Sample: lung tumor tissue. The receptors stem from a human donor with non-small cell lung cancer.

This sequence joins TRBV2 and TRBJ2-2; 8 bases fit TRBD2. CDR3 length: 14 residues. Germline loops: CDR1 SNHLY, CDR2 FYNNEI. The V gene end was trimmed by 5 bases and the J gene end by 1 base; junction bases not matched to a gene: 0. DNA of the CDR3: TGTGCCAGCAGTAGCGGGAGGAACACCGGGGAGCTGTTTTTT. Its protein product is CASSSGRNTGELFF.

This chain joins TRBV29-1 and TRBJ1-1; perhaps TRBD1 as D (5 bases). V lost 0 bases and J 8 bases, leaving 13 bases between the germline ends. This CDR3 is built from 13 residues. Germline V gives CDR1 SQVTM, CDR2 ANQGSEA. The CDR3 loop is CSVEDLRGREAFF. In DNA, the CDR3 is TGCAGCGTTGAAGACCTGAGGGGCAGGGAAGCTTTCTTT.

As to this clone: A much bigger clone sits one base away, suggesting this may be a read error. Other nucleotide sequences in the sample specify the same CDR3. The chain couples TRBV9 to TRBJ2-3, with D unclear. Germline V CDR1 and CDR2: SGDLS, YYNGEE. V lost 0 bases and J 5 bases, leaving 1 base between the germline ends. The CDR3 is 11 amino acids. The CDR3 here is CASSVGDTQYF. CDR3 coding DNA: TGTGCCAGCAGCGTAGGAGATACGCAGTATTTT.

The chain employs TRBV6-5 and TRBJ2-4; perhaps TRBD2 as D (6 bases). V was trimmed by 0 bases and J by 7 bases, leaving 16 bases between them. CDR3 length: 16 amino acids. The germline V gene has CDR1 MNHEY and CDR2 SVGAGI. CDR3: CASSYSFTGERNIQYF. CDR3 nucleotides: TGTGCCAGCAGTTACTCATTTACGGGAGAGAGGAACATTCAGTACTTC.

In this sample, this clone turned up a few times. The chain is built from TRBV7-3 and TRBJ1-1; perhaps TRBD1 as D (5 bases). V was pared by 5 bases and J by 7 bases, with 17 bases between. The CDR3 totals 14 residues. Germline V gene data show CDR1 as SGHTA and CDR2 as FQGTGA. CDR3 bases: TGTGCCAGCAGCCCCGCGGGGCGAAAGGGTGAAGCTTTCTTT. Translated: CASSPAGRKGEAFF.

The V call is TRBV5-5, the J call TRBJ2-7; the D gene is possibly TRBD1 (5 bases). Trimming shortened V by 4 bases and J by 5 bases, and 16 bases separated the two germline ends. This CDR3 is 14 amino acids long. CDR1 is SGHKS and CDR2 is YYEKEE in the germline V gene (reference sequence). CDR3 protein: CASSPFGRVDEQYF. CDR3 DNA: TGTGCCAGCAGCCCGTTCGGCAGGGTCGACGAGCAGTACTTC.

The rearrangement joins TRBV9 to TRBJ1-5; 8 bases align to TRBD1. The CDR3 has 15 amino acids. Germline values: CDR1 SGDLS, CDR2 YYNGEE. The V gene end was trimmed by 2 bases and the J gene end by 4 bases; junction bases not matched to a gene: 5. This CDR3 is CASSVGTGPNQPQHF. CDR3 nucleotide sequence: TGTGCCAGCAGCGTCGGGACAGGCCCTAATCAGCCCCAGCATTTT.